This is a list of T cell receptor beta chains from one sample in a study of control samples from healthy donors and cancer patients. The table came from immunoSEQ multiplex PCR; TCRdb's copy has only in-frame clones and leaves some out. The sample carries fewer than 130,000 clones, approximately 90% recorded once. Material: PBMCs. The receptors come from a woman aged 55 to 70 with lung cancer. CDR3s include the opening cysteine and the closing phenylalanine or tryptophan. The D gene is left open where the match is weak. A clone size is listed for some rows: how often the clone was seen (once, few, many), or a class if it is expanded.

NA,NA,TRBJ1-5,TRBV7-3,CASSLGLNQPQHF,TGTGCCAGCAGCTTAGGTCTTAATCAGCCCCAGCATTTT
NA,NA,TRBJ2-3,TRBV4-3,CASSQDKRMTMQLYF,TGCGCCAGCAGCCAAGATAAGAGGATGACCATGCAGTTGTATTTT
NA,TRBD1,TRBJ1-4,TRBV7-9,CASSSRDRTTQKLFF,TGTGCCAGCAGCAGCCGGGACAGGACTACTCAAAAACTGTTTTTT
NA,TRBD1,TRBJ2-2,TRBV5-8,CASSAGTANTGELFF,TGTGCCAGCAGCGCCGGGACAGCGAACACCGGGGAGCTGTTTTTT
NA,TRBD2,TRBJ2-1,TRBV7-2,CASSLAGGGAFNEQFF,TGTGCCAGCAGCTTAGCAGGCGGGGGGGCTTTCAATGAGCAGTTCTTC
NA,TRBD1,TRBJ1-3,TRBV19,CASSIDEDRGNTIYF,TGTGCCAGTAGTATTGATGAGGACAGGGGTAACACCATATATTTT
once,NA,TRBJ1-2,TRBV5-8,CASSLGYSRYDGYTF,TGTGCCAGCAGCCTGGGATACTCAAGATATGATGGCTACACCTTC
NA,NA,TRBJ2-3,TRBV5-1,CASSLSDTQYF,TGCGCCAGCAGCTTGTCTGATACGCAGTATTTT
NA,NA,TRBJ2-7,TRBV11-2,CASSLLHRLGSYEQYF,TGTGCCAGCAGTTTACTACACAGACTCGGCTCCTACGAGCAGTACTTC
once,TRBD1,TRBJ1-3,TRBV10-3,CAISPGTDSGNTIYF,TGTGCCATCAGCCCCGGGACAGACTCTGGAAACACCATATATTTT
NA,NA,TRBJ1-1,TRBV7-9,CASSLVGGPTEAFF,TGTGCCAGCAGCTTAGTCGGGGGGCCCACTGAAGCTTTCTTT
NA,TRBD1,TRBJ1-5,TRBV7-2,CASSLGTGIKPQHF,TGTGCCAGCAGCTTAGGGACAGGGATCAAGCCCCAGCATTTT
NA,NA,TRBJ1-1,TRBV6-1,CASSEVRIQGEAFF,TGTGCCAGCAGTGAAGTGAGAATTCAGGGTGAAGCTTTCTTT
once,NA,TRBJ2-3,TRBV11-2,CASSPVLTRTDTQYF,TGTGCCAGCAGCCCCGTACTCACCCGCACAGATACGCAGTATTTT
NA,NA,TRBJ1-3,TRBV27,CASRSASSGNTIYF,TGTGCCAGCAGGTCCGCAAGCTCTGGAAACACCATATATTTT
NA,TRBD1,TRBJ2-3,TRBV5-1,CASSMGQGIVDTQYF,TGCGCCAGCAGCATGGGACAGGGGATAGTGGATACGCAGTATTTT
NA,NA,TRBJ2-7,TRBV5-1,CASSLSSAGRYEQYF,TGCGCCAGCAGCTTGTCATCTGCGGGGCGATACGAGCAGTACTTC
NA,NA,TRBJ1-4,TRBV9,CASSPRSNEKLFF,TGTGCCAGCAGCCCCCGGAGCAATGAAAAACTGTTTTTT
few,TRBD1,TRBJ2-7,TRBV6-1,CASSDGTGGDGSVQYF,TGTGCCAGCAGTGATGGAACAGGGGGCGACGGAAGTGTGCAGTACTTC
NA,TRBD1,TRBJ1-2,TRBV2,CASSVGTGSGYGYTF,TGTGCCAGCAGTGTAGGGACAGGGAGCGGCTATGGCTACACCTTC
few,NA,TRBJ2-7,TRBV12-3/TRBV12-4,CASGGLGEQYF,TGTGCCAGTGGGGGACTGGGCGAGCAGTACTTC
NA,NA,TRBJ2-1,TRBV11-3,CASSRMRGGKTSYNEQFF,TGTGCCAGCAGCCGTATGAGAGGGGGGAAGACCTCCTACAATGAGCAGTTCTTC
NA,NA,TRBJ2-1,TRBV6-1,CASSEPQTLVEQFF,TGTGCCAGCAGTGAACCCCAAACACTAGTCGAGCAGTTCTTC
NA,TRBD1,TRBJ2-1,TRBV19,CASSIGRAGGKYNEQFF,TGTGCCAGTAGTATAGGGCGGGCAGGGGGTAAATACAATGAGCAGTTCTTC
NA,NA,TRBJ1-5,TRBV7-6,CASSLEAGRGPQHF,TGTGCCAGCAGCTTAGAGGCAGGTCGAGGGCCCCAGCATTTT
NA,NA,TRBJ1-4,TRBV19,CASSRTTAKNEKLFF,TGTGCCAGTAGTAGGACCACAGCGAAAAATGAAAAACTGTTTTTT
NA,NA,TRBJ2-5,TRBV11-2,CASSLYWDSETQYF,TGTGCCAGCAGCTTATATTGGGACTCAGAGACCCAGTACTTC
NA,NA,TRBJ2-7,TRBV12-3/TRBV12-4,CASSLLPDEQYF,TGTGCCAGCAGTTTACTACCCGACGAGCAGTACTTC
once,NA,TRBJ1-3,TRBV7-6,CASSLAQLGNGNTIYF,TGTGCCAGCAGCTTAGCGCAGTTGGGAAATGGAAACACCATATATTTT
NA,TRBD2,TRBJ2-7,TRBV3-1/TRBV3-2,CASSQVGTSGRGAQYF,TGTGCCAGCAGCCAAGTAGGGACTAGCGGGAGAGGGGCGCAGTACTTC
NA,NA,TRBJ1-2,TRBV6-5,CASSLQGSDYGYTF,TGTGCCAGCAGTTTACAGGGTAGTGACTATGGCTACACCTTC
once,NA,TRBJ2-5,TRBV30,CAWSTWGLATQYF,TGTGCCTGGAGTACGTGGGGGCTAGCGACCCAGTACTTC
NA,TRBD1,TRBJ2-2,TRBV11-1,CASRIQGQTGELFF,TGTGCCAGCAGGATACAGGGGCAAACCGGGGAGCTGTTTTTT
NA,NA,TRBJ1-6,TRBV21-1,CASSINRDRHSGGSPLHF,TGTGCCAGCAGCATAAACCGGGACAGGCATTCGGGAGGGTCACCCCTCCACTTT
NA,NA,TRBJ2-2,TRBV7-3,CASSPTRTGDPSNTGELFF,TGTGCCAGCAGCCCAACTCGCACCGGGGACCCTTCGAACACCGGGGAGCTGTTTTTT
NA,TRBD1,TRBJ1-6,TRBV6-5,CATSTGSPYNSPLHF,TGTGCCACCTCGACAGGGTCGCCCTATAATTCACCCCTCCACTTT
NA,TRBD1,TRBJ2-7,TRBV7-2,CASSLGGQPPSYEQYF,TGTGCCAGCAGCTTAGGGGGACAGCCCCCCTCCTACGAGCAGTACTTC
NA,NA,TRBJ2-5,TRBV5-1,CASSSGAAETQYF,TGCGCCAGCAGTTCGGGGGCCGCGGAGACCCAGTACTTC
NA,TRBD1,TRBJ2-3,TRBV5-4,CASSPDRGTDTQYF,TGTGCCAGCAGCCCGGACAGGGGTACAGATACGCAGTATTTT
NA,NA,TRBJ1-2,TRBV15,CATSSVGVTTPGNYGYTF,TGTGCCACCAGCTCAGTGGGGGTGACGACCCCAGGGAACTATGGCTACACCTTC
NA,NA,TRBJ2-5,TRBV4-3,CASSRRCSPCWETQYF,TGCGCCAGCAGCCGTCGATGTAGTCCTTGCTGGGAGACCCAGTACTTC
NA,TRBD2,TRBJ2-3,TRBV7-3,CASSLSAGVIDTQYF,TGTGCCAGCAGCCTATCAGCGGGAGTTATAGATACGCAGTATTTT
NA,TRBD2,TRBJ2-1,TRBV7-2,CASERGSYNEQFF,TGTGCCAGCGAGCGGGGCTCCTACAATGAGCAGTTCTTC
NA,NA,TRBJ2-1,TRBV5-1,CASRLTSSNEQFF,TGCGCCAGCAGGCTGACCTCGTCCAATGAGCAGTTCTTC
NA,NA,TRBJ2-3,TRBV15,CATSRDSVADTQYF,TGTGCCACCAGCAGAGATTCAGTGGCAGATACGCAGTATTTT
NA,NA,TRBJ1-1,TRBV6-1,CASSERRGSEAFF,TGTGCCAGCAGTGAAAGAAGGGGTAGTGAAGCTTTCTTT
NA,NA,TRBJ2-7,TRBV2,CASSPEIYEQYF,TGTGCCAGCAGTCCAGAAATTTACGAGCAGTACTTC
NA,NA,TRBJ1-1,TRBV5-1,CASSPVTGNTEAFF,TGCGCCAGCAGCCCTGTGACAGGGAACACTGAAGCTTTCTTT
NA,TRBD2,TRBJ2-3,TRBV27,CASSSYTGLAKSTDTQYF,TGTGCCAGCAGTTCGTACACGGGACTAGCGAAAAGCACAGATACGCAGTATTTT
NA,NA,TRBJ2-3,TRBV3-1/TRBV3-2,CASSQLSTDTQYF,TGTGCCAGCAGCCAACTCTCCACAGATACGCAGTATTTT
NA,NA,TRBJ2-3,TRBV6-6,CASTGTTTDTQYF,TGTGCCAGCACGGGGACAACCACAGATACGCAGTATTTT
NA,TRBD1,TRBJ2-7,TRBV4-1,CASSRGTGVDYEQYF,TGCGCCAGCAGCCGAGGGACAGGGGTCGACTACGAGCAGTACTTC
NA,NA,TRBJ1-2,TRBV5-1,CASSLTQGAGMGGYTF,TGCGCCAGCAGCTTGACTCAGGGCGCCGGGATGGGTGGCTACACCTTC
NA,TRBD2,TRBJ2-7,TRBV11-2,CASSSTSGRYEQYF,TGTGCCAGCTCTTCAACTAGCGGGAGGTACGAGCAGTACTTC
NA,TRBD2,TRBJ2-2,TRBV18,CASSPQREVTGELFF,TGTGCCAGCTCACCCCAGCGGGAGGTCACCGGGGAGCTGTTTTTT
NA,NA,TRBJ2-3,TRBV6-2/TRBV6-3,CASSPVAQGFGADTQYF,TGTGCCAGCAGCCCGGTGGCACAGGGATTCGGGGCGGATACGCAGTATTTT
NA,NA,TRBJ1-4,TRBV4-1,CASSQLPPTVLATNEKLFF,TGCGCCAGCAGCCAACTTCCCCCGACAGTACTTGCAACTAATGAAAAACTGTTTTTT
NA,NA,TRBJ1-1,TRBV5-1,CASQFGDDTEAFF,TGCGCCAGCCAATTTGGCGACGACACTGAAGCTTTCTTT